This TCR beta chain was recorded in a study of blood T cell repertoires in COVID-19. Turning to the study itself: Whether acute or convalescent, the COVID-19 samples came from the United States, Italy and Spain.

Some clones are missing from TCRdb's copy, which holds only in-frame ones; the method was immunoSEQ multiplex PCR. The sample records over 250,000 clones, 89% being singletons. Germline CDR1 reads MNHEY; CDR2 reads SVGAGI. CDR3 length: 15 residues. V was clipped by 2 bases and J by 8 bases, with 13 bases between them. Sequencing was carried out using peripheral blood. The sequence was collected from a man in his forties or fifties with acute or convalescent COVID-19. The chain joins TRBV6-5 to TRBJ1-6; D might be TRBD1 (6 bases). CDR3 residues: CASSYGQPSDSPLHF. CDR3 DNA sequence: TGTGCCAGCAGTTACGGACAGCCCTCGGATTCACCCCTCCACTTT.